This T cell receptor beta chain was captured by sequencing in a study of T cell responses to AZD1222 COVID-19 vaccine (dated by TCRdb to 2020 to 2022). For context, the study as a whole: AZD1222 recipients whose second dose came at about 4 weeks and those whose second dose came at about 12 weeks were combined into one group, since spike-specific TCR depth and breadth did not differ between the two schedules. A total of about 250 trial participants underwent TCR sequencing, of whom about 210 had received two doses of AZD1222 and roughly 26 had received two doses of the MenACWY control vaccine. Trial participants were enrolled by age into 18-55, 56-69 and 70-plus year subgroups, with about 150, 28 and 57 TCR-sequenced participants respectively. Points the paper makes about the study in general: Spike-specific TCR breadth and depth rose significantly after two AZD1222 doses compared with day 0 and with MenACWY recipients. Most participants were white British and females outnumbered males, and the authors suggested that clonal diversity may have been underestimated. Because no samples from the day 14 peak response were available, repertoires could be characterized only after the peak T cell response. Only a handful of AZD1222 recipients were SARS-CoV-2 seropositive at baseline, limiting conclusions about previously exposed vaccinees. The whole spike protein was spanned by vaccine-associated CD4 TCRs, and dominant responses were seen in regions 160-218 and 743-854. The 56-69-year group was small, and its depth increase did not reach significance, likely because of low power. Nearly half of unique spike-specific TCRs reportedly recognized epitopes outside regions mutated in the B.1.351 and B.1.1.7 variants.

The CDR3 regions of human TCRbeta chains were analyzed by immunosequencing. The authors' analysis ran thus. TCRs in the repertoires were matched against a reference library of SARS-CoV-2-specific TCRs that had been generated with the MIRA antigen-specificity platform. Breadth was defined as the fraction of unique TCRs that were SARS-CoV-2-associated. Depth was defined as the fraction of total T cells that were SARS-CoV-2-associated. Using the MIRA data, each spike-specific TCR was assigned both to the spike region to which the TCR was reactive and to a CD4 or CD8 class. Log10-transformed breadth and depth values were compared by one-way ANOVA with Sidak's multiple comparisons tests. TCRdb's version of the immuneACCESS table is confined to in-frame rearrangements and falls short of the full clone set. An unresolved V gene accounts for under half of the shortfall where checked; the remainder is of unknown origin. V and J calls and clone size follow that table, whereas D and trimming were derived from the DNA. This sample holds approximately 100,000 clones; about nine tenths were observed only once. Clones ranked in the top ten supply about 5.2% of the sample.

This sample's time point label indicates: baseline before first vaccination. Vaccinee samples came from UK trials COV001 and COV002, including a single-blind randomized controlled phase 2/3 trial of AZD1222 (ChAdOx1 nCoV-19) in healthy adults. For TCRbeta chain sequencing, PBMC samples were collected from trial participants at day 0 and at day 28 after the second dose. The germline V end is reduced by 3 bases and the J end by 5 bases; junction bases left unmatched: 6. The CDR3 runs 15 amino acids, cysteine and phenylalanine included. Kept here is only the CDR3 DNA, which spans 45 bases and is read in frame from base 1. CDR1 and CDR2, looked up from the germline V gene, are SGHTA and FQGNSA. This clone has a handful of counts. Which antigen it targets is not known. One base away there is no much larger clone; base qualities are not given.

The chain is made from TRBV7-2 and TRBJ1-5; the central 8 bases match TRBD1. This TCR was sampled from an adult in good health. Here the sequenced sample was peripheral blood, taken on day 0 of AZD1222 vaccination. The DNA sequence is TGTGCCAGCAGCTTTACAGGGGGAGGAGATCAGCCCCAGCATTTT. Translated, this is CASSFTGGGDQPQHF.